These 5 T cell receptor beta chains came from one sample sequenced in a study of shared clonotypes between healthy human individuals. This table comes from immunoSEQ multiplex PCR, and its TCRdb copy is limited to in-frame clones, with some not included. The profile shows about 730,000 clones, approximately 72% of them singletons. What was sequenced was memory CD4+ T cells sorted from blood. Subset of the sample: CD45RA-negative fraction. The receptors shown here come from a woman in her 30s in good health.

The chain uses TRBV28 and TRBJ2-7; maybe TRBD2 (5 bases). Germline values: CDR1 MDHEN, CDR2 SYDVKM. Between the trimmed V and J ends, which lost 6 bases and 6 bases, there was a span of 12 bases. CDR3 length equals 12 residues. The CDR3 sequence is CASRSGLGEQYF. The DNA for the CDR3 is TGTGCCAGCAGGAGTGGACTTGGCGAGCAGTACTTC.

In the case of this clone: A read error may be the cause here, since a much bigger clone is one base away. This chain joins TRBV12-1 and TRBJ2-3. TRBV12-1 is termed a pseudogene. This CDR3 has 11 residues. CDR3 in DNA: TGTGCCAGCAGCTTAGTAGATACGCAGTATTTT. Amino acids: CASSLVDTQYF.

The chain has TRBV5-1 and TRBJ2-1; D call uncertain. CDR1 is SGHRS and CDR2 is YFSETQ in the germline V gene. The ends were cut back, 8 bases at V and 4 bases at J, with 19 bases in the middle. The CDR3 spans 15 residues. The DNA for the CDR3 is TGCGCCAGTGCCCCAACTTACAATTTATACAATGAGCAGTTCTTC. Its protein is CASAPTYNLYNEQFF. The full variable domain, rest sourced from reference TRBV5-1 and TRBJ2-1, is KAGVTQTPRYLIKTRGQQVTLSCSPISGHRSVSWYQQTPGQGLQFLFEYFSETQRNKGNFPGRFSGRQFSNSRSEMNVSTLELGDSALYLCASAPTYNLYNEQFFGPGTRLTVL.

This chain connects TRBV4-1 to TRBJ2-5, with TRBD1 matching over 8 bases. Unmatched junction bases numbered 8, after V lost 6 bases and J lost 2 bases. Germline loops: CDR1 MGHRA, CDR2 YSYEKL. The CDR3 totals 15 residues. The CDR3 sequence is CASSRYRGEQETQYF. The CDR3 nucleotides read TGCGCCAGCAGTCGTTACAGGGGGGAGCAAGAGACCCAGTACTTC.

V and J are TRBV6-1 and TRBJ2-7; D gene ambiguous. V was clipped by 2 bases and J by 0 bases, with 11 bases between them. The CDR3 has 15 amino acids. CDR1 MNHNS and CDR2 SASEGT come from the germline V gene. The CDR3 bases are TGTGCCAGCAGTGAATGGGCGGAGAGCTCCTACGAGCAGTACTTC. It is translated as CASSEWAESSYEQYF.